Below are 10 T cell receptor beta chains sequenced from a single sample in a study of blood T cells in healthy people across ages. A second roughly 6 to 11 cycle PCR used barcoded and J-beta primers. Each CDR3 protein gets one entry after TCRdb re-called the 5' RACE reads with MiXCR. The sample gives 910,000 or so distinct CDR3 sequences, roughly 47% of which show up once; over 20% is in the top ten. Sequenced: blood. Receptor source: a woman aged 55-75 years in good health.

The chain is built from TRBV28 and TRBJ2-3; 12 bases align to TRBD1. CDR1 is MDHEN and CDR2 is SYDVKM in the germline V gene. Trimming removed 3 bases from V and 6 bases from J; junction bases left unmatched: 7. This CDR3 is 16 amino acids long. For the CDR3, the DNA is TGTGCCAGCAGTTTCTTCCGGGACAGGGGGCTTGATACGCAGTATTTT. It translates to CASSFFRDRGLDTQYF.

The chain employs TRBV12-3 or TRBV12-4 and TRBJ2-1, with D possibly being TRBD1 (6 bases). The CDR3 runs 14 residues. With 6 bases removed from V and 7 bases from J, the gap between germline ends came to 16 bases. The CDR3, as DNA: TGTGCCAGCAGATCCCGACAGGAGACGAATGAGCAGTTCTTC. Its protein is CASRSRQETNEQFF.

This clonotype was recorded only once. This chain's CDR3 is CASSWAGQTNEQYF. As DNA, the CDR3 is TGTGCCAGCAGCTGGGCAGGACAGACAAACGAGCAGTACTTC. This chain uses TRBV7-2 with TRBJ2-7; a possible D gene is TRBD1 (6 bases). Looked up from germline, CDR1 is SGHTA and CDR2 is FQGNSA. The CDR3 runs 14 residues. Between the trimmed V and J ends, which lost 4 bases and 5 bases, there was a span of 15 bases.

The chain couples TRBV29-1 to TRBJ2-5; TRBD2 matches at 8 bases. V was clipped by 5 bases and J by 4 bases; unmatched bases: 15. The CDR3 is 16 residues long. Germline V gene lookup returns CDR1 SQVTM and CDR2 ANQGSEA. CDR3 protein: CSVYIPPGAGGETQYF. The DNA for the CDR3 is TGCAGCGTTTACATTCCCCCTGGTGCGGGGGGAGAGACCCAGTACTTC.

The chain recombines TRBV28 with TRBJ2-3; D is undetermined. Germline CDR1 reads MDHEN; CDR2 reads SYDVKM. Deletions cut 5 bases from V and 10 bases from J, with 10 bases between. The CDR3 is 11 amino acids. The CDR3 is CASSPWGAQYF. The DNA for the CDR3 is TGTGCCAGCAGTCCATGGGGTGCGCAGTATTTT.

The count of this clonotype is one. V is TRBV4-1 and J is TRBJ2-5; 8 bases fit TRBD2. The better agreement between TRBJ2-7 and the DNA end casts doubt on the J call. The germline V gene has CDR1 MGHRA and CDR2 YSYEKL. CDR3 size: 15 residues. The CDR3 here is CASSLTLAENYEQYF. The CDR3 bases are TGCGCCAGCAGCCTCACACTAGCGGAAAACTACGAGCAGTACTTC.

The chain joins TRBV20-1 to TRBJ2-7; 8 bases fit TRBD1. V lost 3 bases, J lost 3 bases, and 7 bases stayed unmatched. Germline lookup yields CDR1 DFQATT and CDR2 SNEGSKA (reference sequence). This CDR3 region has 14 residues. DNA for the CDR3: TGCAGTGCTAGCCCGGGACAGGCGATCTACGAGCAGTACTTC. This gives the protein CSASPGQAIYEQYF.

The rearrangement joins TRBV6-2 or TRBV6-3 to TRBJ1-5; D unclear. The germline gives CDR1 MNHEY, CDR2 SVGEGT. V lost 8 bases and J lost 2, with 13 bases in between. This CDR3 is built from 14 residues. CDR3 residues: CASCGQAGNQPQHF. The CDR3 DNA reads TGTGCCAGCTGCGGTCAGGCCGGCAATCAGCCCCAGCATTTT.

The J gene is TRBJ2-4, the V gene TRBV24-1; possibly TRBD1 for D (6 bases). The DNA matches TRBJ2-7 better at its end, which makes the J call doubtful. The CDR3 sequence is 14 residues long. Per the germline V gene, CDR1 is KGHDR and CDR2 is SFDVKD. CDR3: CATSEAGERNEQYF. Written as DNA, the CDR3 is TGTGCCACCAGTGAGGCAGGGGAGCGGAACGAGCAGTACTTC.

The table lists this clonotype with a few counts. The chain employs TRBV11-1 and TRBJ2-1; no clear D. This CDR3 spans 11 amino acids. Trimming took 5 bases from V and 8 from J, leaving 7 bases between them. Germline assignment: CDR1 SGHAT and CDR2 FQDESV (reference sequence). The CDR3 sequence is CASSGYDEQFF. The DNA of the CDR3 is TGTGCCAGCAGCGGGTACGATGAGCAGTTCTTC.